This T cell receptor beta chain came from a study of Ad26.COV2.S vaccination and SARS-CoV-2 variants. Study-level information: Ad26.COV2.S shots went into the muscle once or twice, 56 days apart.

The CDR3 extends over 15 amino acids. From germline, CDR1 is SNHLY and CDR2 FYNNEI. With 4 bases removed from V and 4 bases from J, the gap between germline ends came to 16 bases. Comment on this clone: Its antigen is currently unknown.

General observations from the study: Non-spike TCR breadth did not differ much between vaccine and placebo recipients. It was reported that spike-specific CD8+ and CD4+ T cell responses were substantially broad after vaccination.

Documented treatment: about 20 received Ad26.COV2.S at low or high dose, single or two shots; about 5 received placebo; per-sample allocation not given. The study sampled participants on day 63 after the first vaccine or placebo injection. Within Boston, the person who donated was an adult of 18-55 years. Sequencing was performed with immunoSEQ multiplex PCR; in TCRdb, only in-frame clones are kept and a portion is missing. The data hold around 320,000 clones, with 70% to 90% observed a single time. This chain connects TRBV2 to TRBJ1-2; maybe TRBD1 (5 bases). The sequencing here drew on peripheral blood, taken in a trial of Ad26.COV2.S vaccine versus placebo. The TCR sequence derives from a person between 18 and 60 years old who received the Ad26.COV2.S COVID-19 vaccine or a placebo. CDR3 DNA sequence: TGTGCCAGCAGTGGGACCCGGGGACCCACCTATGGCTACACCTTC. Translation gives CASSGTRGPTYGYTF.